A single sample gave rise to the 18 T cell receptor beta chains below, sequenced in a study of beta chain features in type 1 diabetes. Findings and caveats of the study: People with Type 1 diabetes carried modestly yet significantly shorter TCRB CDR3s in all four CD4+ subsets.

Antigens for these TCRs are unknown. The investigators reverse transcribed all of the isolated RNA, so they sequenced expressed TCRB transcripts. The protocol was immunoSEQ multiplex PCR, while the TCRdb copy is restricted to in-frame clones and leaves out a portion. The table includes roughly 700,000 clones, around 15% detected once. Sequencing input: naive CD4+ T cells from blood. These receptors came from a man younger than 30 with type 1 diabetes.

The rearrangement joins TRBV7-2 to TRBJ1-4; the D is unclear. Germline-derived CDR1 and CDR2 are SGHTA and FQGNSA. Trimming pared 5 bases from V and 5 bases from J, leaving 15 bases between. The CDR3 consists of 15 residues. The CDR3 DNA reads TGTGCCAGCAGCGTCCGAAGGCAGACGAATGAAAAACTGTTTTTT. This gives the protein CASSVRRQTNEKLFF.

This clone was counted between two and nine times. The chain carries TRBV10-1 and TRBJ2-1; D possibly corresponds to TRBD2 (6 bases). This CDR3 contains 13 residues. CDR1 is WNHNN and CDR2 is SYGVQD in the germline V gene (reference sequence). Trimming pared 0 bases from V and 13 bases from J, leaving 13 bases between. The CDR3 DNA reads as TGCGCCAGCAGTGAGTCCGGGGAGGTGGGTCAGTTCTTC. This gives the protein CASSESGEVGQFF.

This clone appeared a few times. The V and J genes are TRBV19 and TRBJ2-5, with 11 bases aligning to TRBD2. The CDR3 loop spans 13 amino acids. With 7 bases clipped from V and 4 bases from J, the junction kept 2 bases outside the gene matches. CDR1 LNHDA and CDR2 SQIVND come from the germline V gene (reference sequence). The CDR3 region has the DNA TGTGCCAGTAAAACTAGCGGGGGAGAGACCCAGTACTTC. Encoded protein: CASKTSGGETQYF.

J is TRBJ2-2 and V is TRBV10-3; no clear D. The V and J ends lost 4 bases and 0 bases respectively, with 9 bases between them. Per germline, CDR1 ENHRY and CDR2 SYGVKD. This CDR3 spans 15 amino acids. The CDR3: CAISAGRSNTGELFF. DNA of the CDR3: TGTGCCATCAGTGCCGGCAGGTCGAACACCGGGGAGCTGTTTTTT.

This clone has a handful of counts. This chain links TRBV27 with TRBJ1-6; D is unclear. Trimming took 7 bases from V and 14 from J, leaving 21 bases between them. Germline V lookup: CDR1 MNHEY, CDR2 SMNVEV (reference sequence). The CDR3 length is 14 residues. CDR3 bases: TGTGCCAGCACCGGGCACGGACCGATTAAGGCCCTCCACTTT. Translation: CASTGHGPIKALHF.

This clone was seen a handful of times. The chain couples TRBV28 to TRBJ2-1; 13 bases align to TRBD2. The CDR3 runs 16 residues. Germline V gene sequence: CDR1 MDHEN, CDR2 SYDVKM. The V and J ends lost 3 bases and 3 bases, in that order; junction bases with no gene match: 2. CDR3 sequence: CASSLGLAGIYNEQFF. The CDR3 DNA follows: TGTGCCAGCAGTTTGGGACTAGCGGGGATCTACAATGAGCAGTTCTTC.

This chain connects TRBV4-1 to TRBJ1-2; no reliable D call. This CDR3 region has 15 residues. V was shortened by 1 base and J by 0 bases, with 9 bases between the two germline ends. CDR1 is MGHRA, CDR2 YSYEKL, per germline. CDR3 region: CASSQVVSTNYGYTF. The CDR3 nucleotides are TGCGCCAGCAGCCAAGTCGTATCTACTAACTATGGCTACACCTTC.

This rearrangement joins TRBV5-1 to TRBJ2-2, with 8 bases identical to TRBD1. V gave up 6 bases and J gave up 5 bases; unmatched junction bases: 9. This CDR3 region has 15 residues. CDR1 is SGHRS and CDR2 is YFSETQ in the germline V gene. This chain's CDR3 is CASTDRQGQTGELFF. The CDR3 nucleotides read TGCGCCAGCACAGACAGACAGGGGCAAACCGGGGAGCTGTTTTTT.

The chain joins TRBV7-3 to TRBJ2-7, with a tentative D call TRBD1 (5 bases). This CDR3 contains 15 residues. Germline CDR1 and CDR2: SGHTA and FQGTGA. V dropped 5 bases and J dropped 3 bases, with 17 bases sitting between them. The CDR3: CASSPLAGQIYEQYF. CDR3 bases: TGTGCCAGCAGCCCCCTGGCAGGGCAAATCTACGAGCAGTACTTC.

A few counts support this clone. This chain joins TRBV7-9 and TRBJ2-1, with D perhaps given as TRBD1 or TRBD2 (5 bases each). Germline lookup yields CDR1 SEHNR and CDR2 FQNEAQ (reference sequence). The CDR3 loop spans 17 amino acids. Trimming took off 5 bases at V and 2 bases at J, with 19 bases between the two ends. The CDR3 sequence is CASSKAPRGKTYNEQFF. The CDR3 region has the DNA TGTGCCAGCAGCAAGGCTCCGAGGGGAAAGACCTACAATGAGCAGTTCTTC.

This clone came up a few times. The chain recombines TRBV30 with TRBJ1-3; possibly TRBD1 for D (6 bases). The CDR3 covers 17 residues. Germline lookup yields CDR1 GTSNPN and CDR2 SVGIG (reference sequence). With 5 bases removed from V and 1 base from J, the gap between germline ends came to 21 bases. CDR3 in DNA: TGTGCCTGGGGAAGATATGATGACAGGAATTCTGGAAACACCATATATTTT. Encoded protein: CAWGRYDDRNSGNTIYF.

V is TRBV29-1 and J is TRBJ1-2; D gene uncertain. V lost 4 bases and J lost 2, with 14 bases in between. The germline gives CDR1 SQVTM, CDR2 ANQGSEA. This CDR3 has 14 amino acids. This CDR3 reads CSVAPRTQNYGYTF. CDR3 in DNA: TGCAGCGTTGCTCCCCGGACGCAAAACTATGGCTACACCTTC.

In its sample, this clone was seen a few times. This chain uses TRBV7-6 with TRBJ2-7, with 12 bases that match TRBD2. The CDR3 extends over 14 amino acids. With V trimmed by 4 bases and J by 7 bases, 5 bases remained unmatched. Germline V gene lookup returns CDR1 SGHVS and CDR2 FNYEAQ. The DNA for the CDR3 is TGTGCCAGCAGCTCGGGACTAGCGGGCGGGGAGCAGTACTTC. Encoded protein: CASSSGLAGGEQYF.

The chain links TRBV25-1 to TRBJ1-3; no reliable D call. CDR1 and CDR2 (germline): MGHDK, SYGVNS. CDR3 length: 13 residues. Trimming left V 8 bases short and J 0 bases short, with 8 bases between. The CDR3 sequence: CASAPFSGNTIYF. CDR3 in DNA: TGTGCCAGCGCCCCCTTCTCTGGAAACACCATATATTTT.

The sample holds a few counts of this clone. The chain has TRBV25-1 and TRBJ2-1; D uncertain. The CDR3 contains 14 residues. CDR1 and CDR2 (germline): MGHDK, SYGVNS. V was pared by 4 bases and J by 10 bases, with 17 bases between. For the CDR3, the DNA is TGTGCCAGCAGTGGGGCAGGCGGTTTACGAGAGCAGTTCTTC. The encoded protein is CASSGAGGLREQFF. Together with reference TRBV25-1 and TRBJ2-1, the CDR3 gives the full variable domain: EADIYQTPRYLVIGTGKKITLECSQTMGHDKMYWYQQDPGMELHLIHYSYGVNSTEKGDLSSESTVSRIRTEHFPLTLESARPSHTSQYLCASSGAGGLREQFFGPGTRLTVL.

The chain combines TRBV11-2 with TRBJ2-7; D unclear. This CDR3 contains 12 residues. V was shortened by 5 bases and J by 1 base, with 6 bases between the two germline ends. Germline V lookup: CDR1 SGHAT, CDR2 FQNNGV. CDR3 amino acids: CASSPQSYEQYF. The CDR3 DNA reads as TGTGCCAGCAGCCCCCAGTCCTACGAGCAGTACTTC.

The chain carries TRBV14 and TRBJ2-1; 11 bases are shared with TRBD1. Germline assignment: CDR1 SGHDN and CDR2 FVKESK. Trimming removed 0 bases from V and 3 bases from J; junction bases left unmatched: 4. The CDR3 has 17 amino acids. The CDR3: CASSQDFGTGGYNEQFF. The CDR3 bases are TGTGCCAGCAGCCAAGATTTCGGGACAGGGGGCTACAATGAGCAGTTCTTC. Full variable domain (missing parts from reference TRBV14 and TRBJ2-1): EAGVTQFPSHSVIEKGQTVTLRCDPISGHDNLYWYRRVMGKEIKFLLHFVKESKQDESGMPNNRFLAERTGGTYSTLKVQPAELEDSGVYFCASSQDFGTGGYNEQFFGPGTRLTVL.

As DNA, the CDR3 is TGTGCCAGCACCTGGGGAGGGGGCCCATACACTGAAGCTTTCTTT. It is translated as CASTWGGGPYTEAFF. The chain recombines TRBV7-9 with TRBJ1-1, with 7 bases identical to TRBD1. V lost 7 bases to trimming and J lost 3 bases; unmatched junction nucleotides: 11. This CDR3 is 15 amino acids long. CDR1 is SEHNR and CDR2 is FQNEAQ in the germline V gene (reference sequence). The whole variable domain, remainder taken from reference TRBV7-9 and TRBJ1-1, is DTGVSQNPRHKITKRGQNVTFRCDPISEHNRLYWYRQTLGQGPEFLTYFQNEAQLEKSRLLSDRFSAERPKGSFSTLEIQRTEQGDSAMYLCASTWGGGPYTEAFFGQGTRLTVV.